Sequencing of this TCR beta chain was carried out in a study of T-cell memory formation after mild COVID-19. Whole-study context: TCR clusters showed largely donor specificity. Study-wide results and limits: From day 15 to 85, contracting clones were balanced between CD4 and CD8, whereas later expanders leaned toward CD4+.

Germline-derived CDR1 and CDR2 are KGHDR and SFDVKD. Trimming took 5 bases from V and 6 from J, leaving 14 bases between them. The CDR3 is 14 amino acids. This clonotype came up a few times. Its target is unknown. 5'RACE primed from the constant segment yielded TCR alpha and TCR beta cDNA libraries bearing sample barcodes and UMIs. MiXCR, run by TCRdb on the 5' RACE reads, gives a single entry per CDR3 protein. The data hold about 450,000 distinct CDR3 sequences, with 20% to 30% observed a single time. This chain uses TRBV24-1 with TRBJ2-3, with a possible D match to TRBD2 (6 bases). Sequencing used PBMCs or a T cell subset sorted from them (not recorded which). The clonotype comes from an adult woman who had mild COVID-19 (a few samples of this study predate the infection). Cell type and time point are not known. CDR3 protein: CATSGDFPGDTQYF. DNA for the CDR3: TGTGCCACCAGTGGGGACTTCCCGGGGGATACGCAGTATTTT.